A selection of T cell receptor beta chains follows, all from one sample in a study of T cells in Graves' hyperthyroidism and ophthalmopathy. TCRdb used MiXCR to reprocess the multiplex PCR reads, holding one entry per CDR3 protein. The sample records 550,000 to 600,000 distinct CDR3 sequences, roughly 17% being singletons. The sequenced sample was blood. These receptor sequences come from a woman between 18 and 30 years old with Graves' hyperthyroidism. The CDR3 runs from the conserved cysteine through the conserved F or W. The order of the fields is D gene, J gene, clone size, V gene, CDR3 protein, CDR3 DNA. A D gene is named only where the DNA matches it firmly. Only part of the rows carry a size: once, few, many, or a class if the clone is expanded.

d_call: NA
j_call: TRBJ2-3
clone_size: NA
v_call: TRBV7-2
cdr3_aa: CASSPERTTDTQYF
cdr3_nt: TGTGCCAGCAGCCCTGAGCGGACCACAGATACGCAGTATTTT

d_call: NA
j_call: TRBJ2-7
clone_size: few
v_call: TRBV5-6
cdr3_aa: CASSRGGGGREQYF
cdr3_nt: TGTGCCAGCAGCCGAGGGGGCGGGGGGCGGGAGCAGTACTTC

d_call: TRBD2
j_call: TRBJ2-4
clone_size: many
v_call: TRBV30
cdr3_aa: CAWSVTSGRGIQYF
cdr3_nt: TGTGCCTGGAGTGTGACTAGCGGGAGAGGCATTCAGTACTTC

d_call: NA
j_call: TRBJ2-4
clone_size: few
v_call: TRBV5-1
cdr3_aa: CASSLTTGRSLLAKNIQYF
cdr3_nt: TGCGCCAGCAGCTTGACGACAGGGAGGTCCCTATTAGCCAAAAACATTCAGTACTTC

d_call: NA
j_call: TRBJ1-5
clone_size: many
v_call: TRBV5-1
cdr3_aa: CASSLDGSDYEPQHF
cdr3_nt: TGCGCCAGCAGCTTGGATGGTTCGGATTATGAGCCCCAGCATTTT

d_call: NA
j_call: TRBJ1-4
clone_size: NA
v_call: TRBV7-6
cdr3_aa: CASSWEGGGRTEKLFF
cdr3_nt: TGTGCCAGCAGCTGGGAGGGTGGAGGACGGACTGAAAAACTGTTTTTT

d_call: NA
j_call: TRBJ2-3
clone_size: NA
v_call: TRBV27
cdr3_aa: CASSLGWQDTQCF
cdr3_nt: TGTGCCAGCAGCCTAGGGTGGCAGGATACGCAGTGTTTT

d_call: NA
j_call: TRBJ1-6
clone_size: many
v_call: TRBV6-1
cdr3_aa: CASREGRLHSPLHF
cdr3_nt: TGTGCCAGCAGAGAGGGACGACTTCATTCACCCCTCCACTTT

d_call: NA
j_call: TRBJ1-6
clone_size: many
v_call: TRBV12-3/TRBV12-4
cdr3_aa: CASSSYPRRVRLESSYNSPLHF
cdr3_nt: TGTGCCAGCAGTTCTTACCCCCGTCGAGTTAGGCTGGAGAGCTCCTATAATTCACCCCTCCACTTT

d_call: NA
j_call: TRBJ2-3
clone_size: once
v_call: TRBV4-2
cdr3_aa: CASSGRSFTDTQYF
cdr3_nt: TGTGCCAGCAGTGGGAGGTCCTTCACAGATACGCAGTATTTT

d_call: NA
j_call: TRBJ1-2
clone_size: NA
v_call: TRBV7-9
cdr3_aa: CASGRSGVDGYTF
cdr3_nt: TGTGCCAGCGGAAGATCAGGGGTCGATGGCTACACCTTC

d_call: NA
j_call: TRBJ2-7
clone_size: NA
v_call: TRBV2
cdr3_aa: CASSERQFVLKGGYEQYF
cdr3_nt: TGTGCCAGCAGTGAACGGCAGTTCGTACTTAAGGGGGGGTACGAGCAGTACTTC

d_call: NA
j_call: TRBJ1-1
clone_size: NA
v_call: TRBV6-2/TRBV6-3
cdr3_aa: CASSYSSHSEAFF
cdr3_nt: TGTGCCAGCAGTTACTCGAGCCACAGTGAAGCTTTCTTT

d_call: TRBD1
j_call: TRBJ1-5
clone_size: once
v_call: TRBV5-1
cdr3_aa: CASSRGTGEYQPQHF
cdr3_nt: TGCGCCAGCAGCCGAGGGACAGGGGAGTATCAGCCCCAGCATTTT

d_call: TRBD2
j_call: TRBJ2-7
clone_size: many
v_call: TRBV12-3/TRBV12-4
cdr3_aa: CASRAREEREQYF
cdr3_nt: TGTGCCAGCAGGGCGCGGGAGGAACGGGAGCAGTACTTC

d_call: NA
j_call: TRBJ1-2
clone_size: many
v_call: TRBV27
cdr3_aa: CASSLNRAARGYTF
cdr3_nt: TGTGCCAGCAGTTTAAACAGGGCAGCACGAGGCTACACCTTC

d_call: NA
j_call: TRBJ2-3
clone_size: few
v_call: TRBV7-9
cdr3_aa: CASSLPSVTDTQYF
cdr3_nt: TGTGCCAGCAGCCTACCTAGCGTCACAGATACGCAGTATTTT

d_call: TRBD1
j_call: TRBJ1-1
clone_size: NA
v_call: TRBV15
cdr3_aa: CATSKGTVNTEAFF
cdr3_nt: TGTGCCACCAGCAAAGGGACAGTGAACACTGAAGCTTTCTTT

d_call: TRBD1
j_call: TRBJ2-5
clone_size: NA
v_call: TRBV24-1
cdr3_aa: CATSDLGDREKETQYF
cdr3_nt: TGTGCCACCAGTGATTTGGGGGACAGGGAAAAAGAGACCCAGTACTTC

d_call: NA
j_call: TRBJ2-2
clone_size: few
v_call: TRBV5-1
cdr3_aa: CASSPVEGGGELFF
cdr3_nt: TGCGCCAGCAGCCCGGTCGAGGGCGGCGGGGAGCTGTTTTTT

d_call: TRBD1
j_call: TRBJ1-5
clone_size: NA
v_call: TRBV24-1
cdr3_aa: CATNPNWDRGRRDSNQPQHF
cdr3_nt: TGTGCCACCAACCCAAATTGGGACAGGGGGCGCAGAGACTCTAATCAGCCCCAGCATTTT

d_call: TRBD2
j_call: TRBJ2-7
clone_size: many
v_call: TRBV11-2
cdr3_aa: CASSKTPKWTSGRLYDEQYF
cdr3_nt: TGTGCCAGCAGCAAAACCCCAAAGTGGACTAGCGGGAGGCTGTATGACGAGCAGTACTTC

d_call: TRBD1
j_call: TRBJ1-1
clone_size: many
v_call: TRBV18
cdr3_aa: CASSNRGLNTEAFF
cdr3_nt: TGTGCCAGCTCAAACAGGGGTCTGAACACTGAAGCTTTCTTT

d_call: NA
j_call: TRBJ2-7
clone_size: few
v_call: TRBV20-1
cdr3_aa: CSALRPRSQTYEQYF
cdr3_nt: TGCAGTGCTCTAAGACCTCGGAGTCAGACCTACGAGCAGTACTTC

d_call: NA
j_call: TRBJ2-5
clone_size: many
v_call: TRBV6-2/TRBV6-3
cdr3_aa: CASNSRTARETQYF
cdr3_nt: TGTGCCAGCAATTCGCGGACGGCCCGGGAGACCCAGTACTTC

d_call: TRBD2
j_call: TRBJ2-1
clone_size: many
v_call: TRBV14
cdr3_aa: CASSPAPSGSFYGAKAHEQFF
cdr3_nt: TGTGCCAGCAGCCCCGCCCCTAGCGGGAGTTTTTACGGAGCCAAGGCACATGAGCAGTTCTTC

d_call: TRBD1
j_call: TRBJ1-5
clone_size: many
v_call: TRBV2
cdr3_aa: CASTGTGGNQPQHF
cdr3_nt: TGTGCCAGTACCGGGACAGGGGGAAATCAGCCCCAGCATTTT